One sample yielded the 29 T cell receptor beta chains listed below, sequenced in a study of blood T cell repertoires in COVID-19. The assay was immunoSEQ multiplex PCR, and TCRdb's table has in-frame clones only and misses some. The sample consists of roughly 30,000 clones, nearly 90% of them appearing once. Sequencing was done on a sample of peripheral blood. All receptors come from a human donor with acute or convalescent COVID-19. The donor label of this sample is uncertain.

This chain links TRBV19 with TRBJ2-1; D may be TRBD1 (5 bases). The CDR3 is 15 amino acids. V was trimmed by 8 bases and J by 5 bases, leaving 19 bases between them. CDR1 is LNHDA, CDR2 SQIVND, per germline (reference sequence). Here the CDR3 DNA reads TGTGCCAGTTCCCCACGCCTTAAAGGGGACAATGAGCAGTTCTTC. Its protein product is CASSPRLKGDNEQFF.

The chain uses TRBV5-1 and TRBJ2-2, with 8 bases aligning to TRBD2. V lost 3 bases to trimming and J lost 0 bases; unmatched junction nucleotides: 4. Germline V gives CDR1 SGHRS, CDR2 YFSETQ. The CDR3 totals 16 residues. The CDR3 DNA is TGCGCCAGCAGCTCATTACTAGCGGCGAACACCGGGGAGCTGTTTTTT. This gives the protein CASSSLLAANTGELFF. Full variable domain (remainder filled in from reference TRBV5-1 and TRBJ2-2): KAGVTQTPRYLIKTRGQQVTLSCSPISGHRSVSWYQQTPGQGLQFLFEYFSETQRNKGNFPGRFSGRQFSNSRSEMNVSTLELGDSALYLCASSSLLAANTGELFFGEGSRLTVL.

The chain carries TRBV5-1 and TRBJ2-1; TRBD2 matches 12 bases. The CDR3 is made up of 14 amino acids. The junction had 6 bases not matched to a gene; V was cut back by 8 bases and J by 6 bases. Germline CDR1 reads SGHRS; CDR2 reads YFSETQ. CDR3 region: CASTTSGRSNEQFF. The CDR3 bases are TGCGCCAGTACGACTAGCGGGAGAAGCAATGAGCAGTTCTTC.

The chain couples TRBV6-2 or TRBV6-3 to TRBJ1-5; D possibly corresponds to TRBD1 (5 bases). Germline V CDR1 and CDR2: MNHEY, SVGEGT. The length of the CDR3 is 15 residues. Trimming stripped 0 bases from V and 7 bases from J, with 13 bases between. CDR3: CASSYSTRGSQPQHF. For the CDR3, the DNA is TGTGCCAGCAGTTACTCGACAAGGGGTAGCCAGCCCCAGCATTTT.

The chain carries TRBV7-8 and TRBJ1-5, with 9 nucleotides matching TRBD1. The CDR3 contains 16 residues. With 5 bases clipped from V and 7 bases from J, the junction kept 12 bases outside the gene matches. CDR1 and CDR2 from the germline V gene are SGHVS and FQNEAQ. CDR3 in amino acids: CASSPIWDRAQQPQHF. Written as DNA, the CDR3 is TGTGCCAGCAGCCCGATTTGGGACAGGGCGCAGCAGCCCCAGCATTTT.

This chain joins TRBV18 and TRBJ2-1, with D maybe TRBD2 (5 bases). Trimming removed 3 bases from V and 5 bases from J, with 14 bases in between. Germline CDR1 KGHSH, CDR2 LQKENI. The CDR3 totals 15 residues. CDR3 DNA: TGTGCCAGCTCACCCGCCGGGATAATAAACAATGAGCAGTTCTTC. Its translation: CASSPAGIINNEQFF.

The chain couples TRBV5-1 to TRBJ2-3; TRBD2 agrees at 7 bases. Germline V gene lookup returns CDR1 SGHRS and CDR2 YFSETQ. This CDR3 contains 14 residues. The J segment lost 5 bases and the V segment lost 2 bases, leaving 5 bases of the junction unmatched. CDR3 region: CASSFEREVDTQYF. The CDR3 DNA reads TGCGCCAGCAGCTTCGAACGGGAGGTAGATACGCAGTATTTT.

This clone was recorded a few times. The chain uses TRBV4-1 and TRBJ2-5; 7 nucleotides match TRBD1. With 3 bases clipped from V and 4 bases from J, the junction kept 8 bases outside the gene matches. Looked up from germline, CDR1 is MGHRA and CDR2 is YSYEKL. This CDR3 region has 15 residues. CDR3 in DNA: TGCGCCAGCAGCCAGCCGGGACAGCCAAGAGAGACCCAGTACTTC. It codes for CASSQPGQPRETQYF.

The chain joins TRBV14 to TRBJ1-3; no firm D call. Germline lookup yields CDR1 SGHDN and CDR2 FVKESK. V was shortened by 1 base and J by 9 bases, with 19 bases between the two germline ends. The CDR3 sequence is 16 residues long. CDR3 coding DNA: TGTGCCAGCAGCCAAGCCAGAACAGCCCCTGGATTCACCATATATTTT. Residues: CASSQARTAPGFTIYF.

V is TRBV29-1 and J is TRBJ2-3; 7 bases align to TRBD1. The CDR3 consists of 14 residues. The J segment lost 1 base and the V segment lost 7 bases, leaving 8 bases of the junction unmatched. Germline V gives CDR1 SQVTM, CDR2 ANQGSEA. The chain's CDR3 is CSARQGVGTDTQYF. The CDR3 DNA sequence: TGCAGCGCACGACAGGGTGTTGGCACAGATACGCAGTATTTT.

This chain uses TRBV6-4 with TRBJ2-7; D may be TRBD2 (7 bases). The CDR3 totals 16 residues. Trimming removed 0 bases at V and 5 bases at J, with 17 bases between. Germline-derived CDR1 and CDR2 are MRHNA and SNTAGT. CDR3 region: CASSDSRGGGIHEQYF. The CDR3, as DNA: TGTGCCAGCAGTGACTCGAGAGGGGGAGGGATCCACGAGCAGTACTTC.

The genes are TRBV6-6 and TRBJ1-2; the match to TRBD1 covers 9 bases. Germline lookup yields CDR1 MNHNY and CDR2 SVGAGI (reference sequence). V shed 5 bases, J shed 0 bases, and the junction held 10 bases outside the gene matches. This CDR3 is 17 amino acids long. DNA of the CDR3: TGTGCCAGCAGTCCCTCGAGACAGGGGGAAACTAACTATGGCTACACCTTC. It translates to CASSPSRQGETNYGYTF.

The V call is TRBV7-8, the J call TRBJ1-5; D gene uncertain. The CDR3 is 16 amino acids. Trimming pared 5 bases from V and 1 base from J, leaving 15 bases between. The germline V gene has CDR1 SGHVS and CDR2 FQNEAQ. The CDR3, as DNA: TGTGCCAGCAGCCCCTTGACGGTACAGAGCAATCAGCCCCAGCATTTT. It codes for CASSPLTVQSNQPQHF.

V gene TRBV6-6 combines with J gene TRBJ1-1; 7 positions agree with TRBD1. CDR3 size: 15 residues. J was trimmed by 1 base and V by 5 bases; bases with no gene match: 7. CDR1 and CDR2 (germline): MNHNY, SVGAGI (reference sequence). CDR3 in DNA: TGTGCCAGCAGTGCGGGGACAGCTGGGAACACTGAAGCTTTCTTT. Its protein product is CASSAGTAGNTEAFF.

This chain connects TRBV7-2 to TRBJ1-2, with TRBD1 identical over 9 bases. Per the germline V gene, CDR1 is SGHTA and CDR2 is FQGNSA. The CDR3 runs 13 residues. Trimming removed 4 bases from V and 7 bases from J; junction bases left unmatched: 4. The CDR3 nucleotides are TGTGCCAGCAGCTCGGACAGGGGCGGTGGCTACACCTTC. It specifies CASSSDRGGGYTF.

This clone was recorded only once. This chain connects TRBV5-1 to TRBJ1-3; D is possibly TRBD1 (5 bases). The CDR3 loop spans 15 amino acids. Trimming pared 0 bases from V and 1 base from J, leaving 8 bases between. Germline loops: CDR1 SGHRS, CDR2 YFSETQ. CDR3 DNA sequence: TGCGCCAGCAGCTTGGGGGGCGCATCTGGAAACACCATATATTTT. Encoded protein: CASSLGGASGNTIYF.

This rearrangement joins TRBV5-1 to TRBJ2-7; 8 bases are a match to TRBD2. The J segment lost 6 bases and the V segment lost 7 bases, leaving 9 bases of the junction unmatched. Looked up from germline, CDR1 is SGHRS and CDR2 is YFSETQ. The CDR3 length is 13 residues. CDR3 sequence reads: CASHVGTSSEQYF. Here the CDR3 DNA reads TGCGCCAGCCACGTAGGGACTAGTTCCGAGCAGTACTTC.

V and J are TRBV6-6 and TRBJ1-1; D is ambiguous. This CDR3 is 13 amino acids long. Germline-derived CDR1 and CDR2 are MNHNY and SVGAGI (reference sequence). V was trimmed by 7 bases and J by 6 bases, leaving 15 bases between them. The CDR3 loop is CASTAAIPAEAFF. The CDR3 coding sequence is TGTGCCAGCACCGCGGCCATTCCAGCTGAAGCTTTCTTT.

The CDR3 coding sequence is TGTGCCAGCAGCCCTTGGACTAGCCGCTCGCATGAGCAGTTCTTC. It yields the protein CASSPWTSRSHEQFF. This rearrangement joins TRBV14 to TRBJ2-1; 8 nucleotides match TRBD2. Germline V gene lookup returns CDR1 SGHDN and CDR2 FVKESK. V trimming: 4 bases; J trimming: 8 bases; junction bases outside the gene matches: 10. CDR3 length equals 15 residues.

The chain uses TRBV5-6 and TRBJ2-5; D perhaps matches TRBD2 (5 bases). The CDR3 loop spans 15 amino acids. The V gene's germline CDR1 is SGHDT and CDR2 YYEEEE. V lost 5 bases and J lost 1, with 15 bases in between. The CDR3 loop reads CASSLLVTSQETQYF. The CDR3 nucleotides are TGTGCCAGCAGTTTACTAGTGACATCCCAAGAGACCCAGTACTTC.

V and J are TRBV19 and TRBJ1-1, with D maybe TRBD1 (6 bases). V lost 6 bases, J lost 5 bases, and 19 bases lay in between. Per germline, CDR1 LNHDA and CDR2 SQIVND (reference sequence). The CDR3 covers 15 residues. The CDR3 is CASSTSAGAVTEAFF. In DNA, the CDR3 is TGTGCCAGTAGCACGTCGGCGGGGGCCGTTACTGAAGCTTTCTTT. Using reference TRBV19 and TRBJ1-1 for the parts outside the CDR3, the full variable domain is DGGITQSPKYLFRKEGQNVTLSCEQNLNHDAMYWYRQDPGQGLRLIYYSQIVNDFQKGDIAEGYSVSREKKESFPLTVTSAQKNPTAFYLCASSTSAGAVTEAFFGQGTRLTVV.

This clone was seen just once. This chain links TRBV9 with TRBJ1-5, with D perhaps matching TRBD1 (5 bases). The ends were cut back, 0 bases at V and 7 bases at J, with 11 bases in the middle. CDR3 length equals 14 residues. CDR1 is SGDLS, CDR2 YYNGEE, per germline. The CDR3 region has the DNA TGTGCCAGCAGCGTAGAGGACGGGGGACAGCCCCAGCATTTT. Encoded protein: CASSVEDGGQPQHF.

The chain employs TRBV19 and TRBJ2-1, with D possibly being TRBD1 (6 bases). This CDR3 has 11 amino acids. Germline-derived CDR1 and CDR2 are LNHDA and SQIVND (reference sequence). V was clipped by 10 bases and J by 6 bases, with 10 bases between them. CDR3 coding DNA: TGTGCCACATCAGGGGCCAATGAGCAGTTCTTC. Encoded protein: CATSGANEQFF.

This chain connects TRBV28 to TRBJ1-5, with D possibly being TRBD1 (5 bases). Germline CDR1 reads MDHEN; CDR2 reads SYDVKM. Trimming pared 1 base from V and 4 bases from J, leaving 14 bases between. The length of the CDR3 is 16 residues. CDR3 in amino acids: CASSLLLGGENQPQHF. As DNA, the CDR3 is TGTGCCAGCAGTTTATTACTCGGGGGAGAGAATCAGCCCCAGCATTTT.

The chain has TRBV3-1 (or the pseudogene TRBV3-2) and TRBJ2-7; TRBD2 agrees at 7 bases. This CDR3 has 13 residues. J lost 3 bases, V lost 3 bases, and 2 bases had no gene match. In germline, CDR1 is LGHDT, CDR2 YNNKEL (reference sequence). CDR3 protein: CASSHRTSYEQYF. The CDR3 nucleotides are TGTGCCAGCAGCCATCGGACTAGCTACGAGCAGTACTTC.

For the CDR3, the DNA is TGTGCCAGCAGCTTAGACAGAAGTGAAAAACTGTTTTTT. Protein sequence: CASSLDRSEKLFF. The gene calls are TRBV11-2 and TRBJ1-4; D gene ambiguous. The germline V and J ends were trimmed by 0 bases and 7 bases, with 6 bases remaining between them. The CDR3 is made up of 13 amino acids. Germline V gene sequence: CDR1 SGHAT, CDR2 FQNNGV.

The CDR3 loop is CASTPWAPMSSGNTIYF. CDR3 DNA sequence: TGTGCCAGTACCCCCTGGGCGCCCATGAGCTCTGGAAACACCATATATTTT. The V call is TRBV19, the J call TRBJ1-3; no reliable D call. Germline CDR1 LNHDA, CDR2 SQIVND (reference sequence). The ends were cut back, 7 bases at V and 0 bases at J, with 19 bases in the middle. This CDR3 has 17 residues.

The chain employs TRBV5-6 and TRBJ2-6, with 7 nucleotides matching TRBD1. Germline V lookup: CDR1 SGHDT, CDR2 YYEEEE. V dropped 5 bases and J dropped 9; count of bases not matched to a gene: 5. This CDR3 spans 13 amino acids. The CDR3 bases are TGTGCCAGCAGTTCCGGGACAGTCAACGTCCTGACTTTC. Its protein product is CASSSGTVNVLTF. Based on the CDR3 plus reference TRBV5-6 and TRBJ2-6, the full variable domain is DAGVTQSPTHLIKTRGQQVTLRCSPKSGHDTVSWYQQALGQGPQFIFQYYEEEERQRGNFPDRFSGHQFPNYSSELNVNALLLGDSALYLCASSSGTVNVLTFGAGSRLTVL.

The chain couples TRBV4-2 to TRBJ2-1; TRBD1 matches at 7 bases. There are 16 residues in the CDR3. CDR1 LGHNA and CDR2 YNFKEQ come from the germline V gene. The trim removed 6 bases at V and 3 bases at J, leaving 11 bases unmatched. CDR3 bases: TGTGCCAGCAGGGCTTTTAGGTCAGGGGGCTACAATGAGCAGTTCTTC. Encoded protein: CASRAFRSGGYNEQFF.